The clone carrying this T cell receptor beta chain was observed a handful of times. Its antigen is not identified. Stated treatment: roughly 11-day PBMC culture with coronavirus spike peptide pools or control peptides (ViraFEST assay). TCRs were sequenced by ViraFEST after antigen-specific T cells had been expanded with peptide pools. The source of the sample is a study of vaccination and CD4 T cells after COVID-19. This CDR3 comprises 12 residues. CDR1 and CDR2 (germline): SEHNR, FQNEAQ (reference sequence). V lost 8 bases and J 3 bases, leaving 10 bases between the germline ends. CD4+ T cells that had been cultured provided DNA sequenced with the Oncomine TCR Beta short-read assay. TCRdb called the PCR reads again in MiXCR, with one record for every CDR3 protein. The sample contains about 4,200 distinct CDR3 sequences, approximately 48% of which appear only once.

The material sequenced was CD4+ T cells from blood, cultured in vitro. The chain recombines TRBV7-9 with TRBJ2-5; D might be TRBD2 (5 bases). The TCR was taken from a human donor who had recovered from COVID-19. DNA for the CDR3: TGTGCCAGCGGACTGATTGAAGAGACCCAGTACTTC. Residues: CASGLIEETQYF.